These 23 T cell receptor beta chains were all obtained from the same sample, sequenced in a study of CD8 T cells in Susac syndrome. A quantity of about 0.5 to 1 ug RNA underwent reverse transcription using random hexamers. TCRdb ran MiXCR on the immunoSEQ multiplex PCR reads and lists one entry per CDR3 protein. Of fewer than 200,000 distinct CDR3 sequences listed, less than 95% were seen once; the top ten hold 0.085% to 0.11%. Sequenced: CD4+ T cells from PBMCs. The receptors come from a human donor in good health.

In DNA form, the CDR3 reads TGTGCCAGCAGTTACCTCCGGGGCAGCACAGATACGCAGTATTTT. It specifies CASSYLRGSTDTQYF. The chain has TRBV6-5 and TRBJ2-3, with D perhaps matching TRBD1 or TRBD2 (5 bases each). Looked up from germline, CDR1 is MNHEY and CDR2 is SVGAGI. CDR3 length: 15 amino acids. Trimming left V 2 bases short and J 0 bases short, with 9 bases between.

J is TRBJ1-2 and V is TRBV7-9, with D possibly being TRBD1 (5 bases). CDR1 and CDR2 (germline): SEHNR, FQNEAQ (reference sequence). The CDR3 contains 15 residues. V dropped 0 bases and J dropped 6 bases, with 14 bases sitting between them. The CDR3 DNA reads TGTGCCAGCAGCTTAGCTTCGCGGGGCTTGGATGGCTACACCTTC. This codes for CASSLASRGLDGYTF.

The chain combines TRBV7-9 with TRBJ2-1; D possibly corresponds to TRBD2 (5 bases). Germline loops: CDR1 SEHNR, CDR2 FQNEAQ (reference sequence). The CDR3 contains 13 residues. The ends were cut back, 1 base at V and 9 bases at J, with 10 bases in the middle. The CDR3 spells CASSLVTRVEQFF. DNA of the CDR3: TGTGCCAGCAGCTTAGTAACTAGGGTTGAGCAGTTCTTC.

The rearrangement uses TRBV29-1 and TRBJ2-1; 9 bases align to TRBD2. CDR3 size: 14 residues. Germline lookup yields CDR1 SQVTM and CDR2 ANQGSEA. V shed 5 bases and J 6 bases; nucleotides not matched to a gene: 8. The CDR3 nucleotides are TGCAGCGTTATGGAGGCGGGAGGGGCCAATGAGCAGTTCTTC. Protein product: CSVMEAGGANEQFF.

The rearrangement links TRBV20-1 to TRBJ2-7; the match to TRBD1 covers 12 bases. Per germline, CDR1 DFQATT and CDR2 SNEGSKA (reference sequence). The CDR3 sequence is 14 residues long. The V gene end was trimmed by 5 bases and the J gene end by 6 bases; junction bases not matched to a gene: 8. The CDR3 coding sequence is TGCAGTGCTGTCACCGGGACAGGGGGCTCCGAGCAGTACTTC. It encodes CSAVTGTGGSEQYF.

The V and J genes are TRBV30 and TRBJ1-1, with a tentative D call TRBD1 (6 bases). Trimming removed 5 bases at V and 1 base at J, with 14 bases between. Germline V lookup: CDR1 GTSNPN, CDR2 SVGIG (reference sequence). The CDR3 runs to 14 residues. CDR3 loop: CAWYRDPSNTEAFF. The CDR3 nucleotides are TGTGCCTGGTACAGGGATCCATCGAACACTGAAGCTTTCTTT.

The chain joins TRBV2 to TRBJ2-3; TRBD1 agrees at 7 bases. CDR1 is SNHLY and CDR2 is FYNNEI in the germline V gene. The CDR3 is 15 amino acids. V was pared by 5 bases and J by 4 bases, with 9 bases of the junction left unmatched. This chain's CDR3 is CASSWTGYGSDTQYF. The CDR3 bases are TGTGCCAGCAGTTGGACAGGATATGGCTCAGATACGCAGTATTTT.

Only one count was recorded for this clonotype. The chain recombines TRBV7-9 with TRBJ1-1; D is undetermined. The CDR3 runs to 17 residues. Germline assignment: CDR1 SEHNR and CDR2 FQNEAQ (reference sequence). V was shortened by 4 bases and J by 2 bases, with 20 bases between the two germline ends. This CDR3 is CASSSNSGVHINTEAFF. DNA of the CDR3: TGTGCCAGCAGCTCCAACTCTGGGGTCCATATTAACACTGAAGCTTTCTTT.

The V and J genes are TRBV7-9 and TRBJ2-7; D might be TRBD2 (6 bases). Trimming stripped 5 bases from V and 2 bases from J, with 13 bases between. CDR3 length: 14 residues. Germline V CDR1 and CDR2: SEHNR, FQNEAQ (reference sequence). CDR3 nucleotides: TGTGCCAGCAGCCCGTTAGCGGTTACCTACGAGCAGTACTTC. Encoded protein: CASSPLAVTYEQYF.

DNA of the CDR3: TGTGCCAGCAGCACCCTGGGGACAGGGGGTGAAGAGACCCAGTACTTC. Its translation is CASSTLGTGGEETQYF. The chain combines TRBV11-3 with TRBJ2-5; 11 positions agree with TRBD1. With 5 bases clipped from V and 3 bases from J, the junction kept 8 bases outside the gene matches. CDR1 is SGHNT, CDR2 YENEEA, per germline. The CDR3 has 16 residues. Combining the CDR3 with reference TRBV11-3 and TRBJ2-5 gives the whole variable domain EAGVVQSPRYKIIEKKQPVAFWCNPISGHNTLYWYLQNLGQGPELLIRYENEEAVDDSQLPKDRFSAERLKGVDSTLKIQPAELGDSAVYLCASSTLGTGGEETQYFGPGTRLLVL.

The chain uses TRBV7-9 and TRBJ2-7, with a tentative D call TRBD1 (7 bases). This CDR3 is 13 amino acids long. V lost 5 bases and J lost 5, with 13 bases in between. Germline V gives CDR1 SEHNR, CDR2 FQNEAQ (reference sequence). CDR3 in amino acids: CASSQAGGNEQYF. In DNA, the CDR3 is TGTGCCAGCAGCCAAGCAGGGGGGAACGAGCAGTACTTC.

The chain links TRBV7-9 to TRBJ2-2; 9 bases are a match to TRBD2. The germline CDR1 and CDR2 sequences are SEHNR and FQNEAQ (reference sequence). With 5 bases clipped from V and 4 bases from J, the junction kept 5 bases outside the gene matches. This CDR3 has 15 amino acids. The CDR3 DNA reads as TGTGCCAGCAGCCCAAGCGGGAGGCGCACCGGGGAGCTGTTTTTT. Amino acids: CASSPSGRRTGELFF.

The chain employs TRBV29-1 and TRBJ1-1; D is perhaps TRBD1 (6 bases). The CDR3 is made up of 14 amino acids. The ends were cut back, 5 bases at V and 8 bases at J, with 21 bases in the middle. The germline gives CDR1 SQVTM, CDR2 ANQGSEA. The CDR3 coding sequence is TGCAGCGTTTTGCCCCCTCGGACAGACAAGGAAGCTTTCTTT. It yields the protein CSVLPPRTDKEAFF.

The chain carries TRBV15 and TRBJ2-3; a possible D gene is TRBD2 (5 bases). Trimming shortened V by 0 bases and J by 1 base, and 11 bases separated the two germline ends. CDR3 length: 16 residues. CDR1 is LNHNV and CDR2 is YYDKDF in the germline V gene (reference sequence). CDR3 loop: CATSRDPPGGTDTQYF. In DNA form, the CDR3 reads TGTGCCACCAGCAGAGACCCCCCCGGGGGCACAGATACGCAGTATTTT.

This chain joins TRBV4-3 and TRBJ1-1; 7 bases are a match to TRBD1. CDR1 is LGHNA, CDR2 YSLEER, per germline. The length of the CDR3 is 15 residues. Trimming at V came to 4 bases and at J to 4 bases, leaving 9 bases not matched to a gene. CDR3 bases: TGCGCCAGCAGCCGATCACCGGGACAGTTCACTGAAGCTTTCTTT. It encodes CASSRSPGQFTEAFF.

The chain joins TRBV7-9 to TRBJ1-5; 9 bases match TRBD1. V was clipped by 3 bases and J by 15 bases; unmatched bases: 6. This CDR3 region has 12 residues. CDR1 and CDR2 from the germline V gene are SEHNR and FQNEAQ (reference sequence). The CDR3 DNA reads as TGTGCCAGCAGCTTCGGACAGGGGCAACGGCATTTT. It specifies CASSFGQGQRHF. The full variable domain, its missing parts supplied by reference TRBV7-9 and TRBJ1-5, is DTGVSQNPRHKITKRGQNVTFRCDPISEHNRLYWYRQTLGQGPEFLTYFQNEAQLEKSRLLSDRFSAERPKGSFSTLEIQRTEQGDSAMYLCASSFGQGQRHFGDGTRLSIL.

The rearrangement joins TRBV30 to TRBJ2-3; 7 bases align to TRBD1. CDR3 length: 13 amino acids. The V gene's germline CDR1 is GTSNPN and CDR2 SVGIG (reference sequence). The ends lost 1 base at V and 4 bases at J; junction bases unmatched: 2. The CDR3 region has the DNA TGTGCCTGGAGTGGGACAGGAGCAGATACGCAGTATTTT. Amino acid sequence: CAWSGTGADTQYF.

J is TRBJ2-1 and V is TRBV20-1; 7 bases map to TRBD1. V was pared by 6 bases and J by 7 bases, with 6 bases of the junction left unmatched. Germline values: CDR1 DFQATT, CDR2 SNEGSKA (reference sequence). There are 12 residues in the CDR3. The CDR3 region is CSATQGRNEQFF. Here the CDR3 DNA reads TGCAGTGCAACACAGGGGAGAAATGAGCAGTTCTTC.

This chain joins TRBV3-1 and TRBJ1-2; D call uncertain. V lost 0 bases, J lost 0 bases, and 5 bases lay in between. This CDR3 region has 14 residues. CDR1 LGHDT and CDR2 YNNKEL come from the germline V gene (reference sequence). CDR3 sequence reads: CASSQDQSNYGYTF. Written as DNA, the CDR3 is TGTGCCAGCAGCCAAGATCAGTCTAACTATGGCTACACCTTC. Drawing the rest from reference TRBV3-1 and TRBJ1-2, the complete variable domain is DTAVSQTPKYLVTQMGNDKSIKCEQNLGHDTMYWYKQDSKKFLKIMFSYNNKELIINETVPNRFSPKSPDKAHLNLHINSLELGDSAVYFCASSQDQSNYGYTFGSGTRLTVV.

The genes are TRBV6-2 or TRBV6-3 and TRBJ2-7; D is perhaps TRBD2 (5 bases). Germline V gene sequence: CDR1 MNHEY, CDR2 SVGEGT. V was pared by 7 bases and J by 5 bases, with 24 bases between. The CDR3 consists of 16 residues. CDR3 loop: CASTNGAEPLVHEQYF. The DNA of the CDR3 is TGTGCCAGCACCAACGGAGCGGAGCCTCTCGTCCACGAGCAGTACTTC.

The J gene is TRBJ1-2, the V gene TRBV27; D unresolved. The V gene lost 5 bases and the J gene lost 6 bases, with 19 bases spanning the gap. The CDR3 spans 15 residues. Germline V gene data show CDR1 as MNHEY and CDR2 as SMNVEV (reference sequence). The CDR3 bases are TGTGCCAGCAGTACCACACTATCAGGCCCCAATGGCTACACCTTC. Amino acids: CASSTTLSGPNGYTF.

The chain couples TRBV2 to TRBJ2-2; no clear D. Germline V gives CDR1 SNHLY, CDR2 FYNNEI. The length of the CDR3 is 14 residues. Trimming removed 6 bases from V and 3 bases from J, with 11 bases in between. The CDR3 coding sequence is TGTGCCAGCAGGAGGTCAGCTTACACCGGGGAGCTGTTTTTT. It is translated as CASRRSAYTGELFF. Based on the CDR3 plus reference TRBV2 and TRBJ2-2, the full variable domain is EPEVTQTPSHQVTQMGQEVILRCVPISNHLYFYWYRQILGQKVEFLVSFYNNEISEKSEIFDDQFSVERPDGSNFTLKIRSTKLEDSAMYFCASRRSAYTGELFFGEGSRLTVL.

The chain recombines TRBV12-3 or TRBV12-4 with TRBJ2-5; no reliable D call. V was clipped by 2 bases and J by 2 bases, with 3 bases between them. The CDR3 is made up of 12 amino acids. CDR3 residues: CASSLNQETQYF. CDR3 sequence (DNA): TGTGCCAGCAGTTTAAATCAAGAGACCCAGTACTTC.